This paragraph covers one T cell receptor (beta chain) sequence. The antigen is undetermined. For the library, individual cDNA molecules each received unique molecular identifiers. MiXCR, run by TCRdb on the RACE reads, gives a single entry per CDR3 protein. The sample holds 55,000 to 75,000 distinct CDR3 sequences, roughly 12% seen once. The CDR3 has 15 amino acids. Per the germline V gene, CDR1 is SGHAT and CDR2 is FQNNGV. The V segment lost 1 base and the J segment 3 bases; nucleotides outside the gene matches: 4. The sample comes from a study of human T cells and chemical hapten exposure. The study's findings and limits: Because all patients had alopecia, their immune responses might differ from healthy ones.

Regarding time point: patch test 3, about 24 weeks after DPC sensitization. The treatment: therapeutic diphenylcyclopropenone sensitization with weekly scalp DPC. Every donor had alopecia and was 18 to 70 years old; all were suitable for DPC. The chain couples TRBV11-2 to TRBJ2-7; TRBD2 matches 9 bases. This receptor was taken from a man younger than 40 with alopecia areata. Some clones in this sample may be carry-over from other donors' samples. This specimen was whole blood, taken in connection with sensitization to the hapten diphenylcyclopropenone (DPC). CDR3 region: CASSLGRGGIYEQYF. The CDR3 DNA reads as TGTGCCAGCAGCTTAGGGCGGGGGGGCATCTACGAGCAGTACTTC.